Detailed here is one T cell receptor (beta chain). Germline CDR1 reads MNHNS; CDR2 reads SASEGT. V lost 1 base and J 0 bases, leaving 12 bases between the germline ends. The length of the CDR3 is 16 residues. This sample was taken from a study of T-cell reconstitution after alpha-beta-depleted transplantation in children. A library of TCRbeta sequences, prepared with unique molecular identifiers, was generated. MiXCR, applied by TCRdb to the PCR reads, yields one record per CDR3 protein. This sample has roughly 500,000 distinct CDR3 sequences, with roughly 18% found just once. The sequences come from PBMCs from the stem cell graft donor, collected from the stem cell graft. The chain recombines TRBV6-1 with TRBJ1-2; D is unresolved. This TCR came from a human donor who donated a stem cell graft to a child with acute lymphoblastic leukemia. CDR3 loop: CASSEGSFRPNYGYTF. CDR3 DNA: TGTGCCAGCAGTGAAGGGTCTTTTCGGCCTAACTATGGCTACACCTTC.